Listed below are T cell receptor beta chains from one sample, sequenced in a study of blood T cell repertoires in COVID-19. The assay was immunoSEQ multiplex PCR, and TCRdb's table has in-frame clones only and misses some. This table holds roughly 80,000 clones, about 92% found once. The sequenced sample consisted of peripheral blood. Receptors originate from a woman aged 80 or over with active or convalescent COVID-19. CDR3s include the opening cysteine and the closing phenylalanine or tryptophan. Fields, in order: D gene, J gene, V gene, CDR3 DNA, CDR3 protein. D genes are given only for firm matches.

TRBD1 TRBJ1-1 TRBV5-1 TGCGCCAGCAGCTGGACAGGGGGCACTGAAGCTTTCTTT CASSWTGGTEAFF
TRBD1 TRBJ1-1 TRBV28 TGTGCCAGCAGACCACCAGCCGGGACAGGGGCGGGCAACACTGAAGCTTTCTTT CASRPPAGTGAGNTEAFF
- TRBJ2-1 TRBV27 TGTGCCAGCAGTTTATCGGAGGGTTCCGGTGAGCAGTTCTTC CASSLSEGSGEQFF
TRBD1 TRBJ1-2 TRBV19 TGTGCCAGTAGTAAAGACAGGGTGTATGGCTACACCTTC CASSKDRVYGYTF
- TRBJ1-1 TRBV5-1 TGCGCCAGCAGCTTGGATGGCTTGAACACTGAAGCTTTCTTT CASSLDGLNTEAFF
- TRBJ2-1 TRBV4-2 TGTGCCAGCAGCCAAGACCGACAGGAACTCTACAATGAGCAGTTCTTC CASSQDRQELYNEQFF
- TRBJ2-3 TRBV4-1 TGCGCCAGCAGCCAAGATCCCAAAGCTAGCACAGATACGCAGTATTTT CASSQDPKASTDTQYF
- TRBJ1-1 TRBV5-1 TGCGCCAGCAGCTTGGGGCCGCCGGGAAATCGTATAGCTTTCTTT CASSLGPPGNRIAFF
TRBD2 TRBJ2-5 TRBV19 TGTGCCAGTAGTATGGGACTAGCGGGGGGTCTAGAGACCCAGTACTTC CASSMGLAGGLETQYF
TRBD1 TRBJ1-4 TRBV5-8 TGTGCCAGCAGCTTGGGACAGGGGGAGGCTAATGAAAAACTGTTTTTT CASSLGQGEANEKLFF
- TRBJ2-3 TRBV7-6 TGTGCCAGCAGCTTAGAGTTTGGGGGGTTCGGCACAGATACGCAGTATTTT CASSLEFGGFGTDTQYF